Each of the 12 T cell receptor beta chains below was sequenced from the same sample in a study of regulatory T cells in long-lasting Graves disease. Time point indicated: persistent/refractory GD, antithyroid drugs over 5 years with positive TRAb. There was RNA extracted from PBMCs, and the TCR library was made from it. Through Arm-PCR of CDR3 regions and iRepertoire HTBI primers, TCR beta libraries were built. TCRdb fed the multiplex PCR reads into MiXCR, producing one record per CDR3 protein. In the table there are 300,000 or so distinct CDR3 sequences, about 19% of which are singletons. Sequenced here: peripheral blood mononuclear cells (PBMCs), sampled when the disease was refractory, from a patient treated with antithyroid drugs. These receptors came from a female donor with Graves disease.

At least ten counts were recorded for this clonotype. The chain couples TRBV6-5 to TRBJ1-1; D gene ambiguous. The CDR3 sequence is 14 residues long. The V gene lost 1 base and the J gene lost 6 bases, with 12 bases spanning the gap. Germline assignment: CDR1 MNHEY and CDR2 SVGAGI. The CDR3 coding sequence is TGTGCCAGCAGTTACTTGGAGAGGAGGGCTGAAGCTTTCTTT. Its protein product is CASSYLERRAEAFF.

This chain links TRBV20-1 with TRBJ1-2; unclear D gene. Germline lookup yields CDR1 DFQATT and CDR2 SNEGSKA (reference sequence). The V end lost 0 bases, the J end lost 8 bases, and 13 bases lay between the germline ends. The CDR3 consists of 13 residues. CDR3 residues: CSARDPEIGGYTF. The CDR3 nucleotides read TGCAGTGCTAGAGATCCGGAAATCGGCGGCTACACCTTC.

This clonotype was seen many times. V usage is TRBV6-1 and J usage is TRBJ1-2; D unresolved. The CDR3 spans 13 residues. CDR1 and CDR2 (germline): MNHNS, SASEGT. Trimming removed 10 bases from V and 1 base from J, with 13 bases in between. CDR3 sequence (DNA): TGTGCCACCTCCGAACGGGATAACTATGGCTACACCTTC. It encodes CATSERDNYGYTF.

About this clonotype: A much larger clone differs by one base, so this may be a read error. This chain links TRBV7-2 with TRBJ1-1, with D unresolved. The CDR3 has 15 amino acids. Germline V gene sequence: CDR1 SGHTA, CDR2 FQGNSA. The CDR3 DNA reads TGTGCCAGCAGCAACGCGTTCCATGTGAACACTGAAGCTCTCTTT. The encoded protein is CASSNAFHVNTEALF.

About this clonotype itself: A much bigger clone sits one base away, suggesting this may be a read error. The rearrangement links TRBV7-2 to TRBJ2-5, with 8 nucleotides matching TRBD2. This CDR3 spans 20 amino acids. The junction had 22 bases not matched to a gene; V was cut back by 3 bases and J by 4 bases. CDR1 is SGHTA and CDR2 is FQGNSA in the germline V gene. The CDR3 loop is CASSFYGAGGAGATRETQYF. As DNA, the CDR3 is TGTGCCAGCAGCTTCTATGGCGCCGGGGGAGCGGGGGCCACGAGAGAGACCCAGTACTTC.

There are many counts of this clonotype. The rearrangement links TRBV28 to TRBJ2-5; D is unresolved. V lost 3 bases, J lost 4 bases, and 12 bases lay in between. Germline V gene lookup returns CDR1 MDHEN and CDR2 SYDVKM. The CDR3 extends over 14 amino acids. The DNA for the CDR3 is TGTGCCAGCAGTTTCATAGTTAGCAGAGAGACCCAGTACTTC. Protein product: CASSFIVSRETQYF.

This clonotype was counted at least ten times. The rearrangement links TRBV2 to TRBJ1-4; D is possibly TRBD1 (6 bases). CDR3 length: 14 residues. In germline, CDR1 is SNHLY, CDR2 FYNNEI. V lost 3 bases and J 5 bases, leaving 10 bases between the germline ends. The CDR3 DNA is TGTGCCAGCAGTGACGGACAGTCGAATGAAAAACTGTTTTTT. It translates to CASSDGQSNEKLFF.

The chain employs TRBV2 and TRBJ1-6, with D unclear. CDR3 size: 14 residues. V was clipped by 2 bases and J by 9 bases, with 11 bases between them. The V gene's germline CDR1 is SNHLY and CDR2 FYNNEI. CDR3: CASSESRSISPLHF. The CDR3 DNA reads TGTGCCAGCAGTGAATCCCGTTCTATTTCACCCCTCCACTTT.

In this sample, this clonotype turned up a few times. The genes are TRBV7-9 and TRBJ2-7; the D is unclear. V was trimmed by 7 bases and J by 5 bases, leaving 15 bases between them. CDR3 length: 13 amino acids. CDR1 and CDR2 (germline): SEHNR, FQNEAQ (reference sequence). DNA of the CDR3: TGTGCCAGCAAGGGTAGGGTGACCCACGAGCAGTACTTC. Amino acids: CASKGRVTHEQYF.

The gene calls are TRBV2 and TRBJ2-2; TRBD2 matches at 12 bases. This CDR3 comprises 16 residues. The germline gives CDR1 SNHLY, CDR2 FYNNEI. V lost 8 bases, J lost 6 bases, and 10 bases stayed unmatched. CDR3 sequence: CASERVTSGRPGELFF. Written as DNA, the CDR3 is TGTGCCAGCGAACGGGTTACTAGCGGGAGGCCCGGGGAGCTGTTTTTT.

This clonotype was counted at least ten times. The genes are TRBV27 and TRBJ1-1; unclear D gene. This CDR3 has 13 residues. Germline values: CDR1 MNHEY, CDR2 SMNVEV (reference sequence). V lost 2 bases and J lost 4, with 8 bases in between. CDR3 protein: CASSLGSATEAFF. DNA of the CDR3: TGTGCCAGCAGTTTAGGCTCTGCCACTGAAGCTTTCTTT.

At least ten counts were recorded for this clonotype. The J gene is TRBJ1-5, the V gene TRBV12-3 or TRBV12-4; TRBD1 might be the D (6 bases). The length of the CDR3 is 14 residues. The ends were cut back, 3 bases at V and 3 bases at J, with 9 bases in the middle. CDR3 loop: CASSFAGANQPQHF. The CDR3 region has the DNA TGTGCCAGCAGTTTCGCAGGGGCCAATCAGCCCCAGCATTTT.